Following are 31 T cell receptor beta chains from one sample sequenced in a study of blood T cell repertoires in COVID-19. Clones were read by immunoSEQ multiplex PCR, and TCRdb kept only the in-frame ones, dropping some. Seen here are about 360,000 clones, more than 75% observed once, and the top ten hold 1.3%. Sequencing input: PBMCs or T cells enriched from blood (not recorded which). These receptors were obtained from a man aged 30-40 years who had recovered from COVID-19.

The J gene is TRBJ2-2, the V gene TRBV5-1; D possibly corresponds to TRBD1 (6 bases). The CDR3 sequence is 16 residues long. CDR1 and CDR2 (germline): SGHRS, YFSETQ. The germline V and J ends were trimmed by 4 bases and 1 base, with 14 bases remaining between them. CDR3 bases: TGCGCCAGCAGCAATGGACAGCCCTTGAACACCGGGGAGCTGTTTTTT. It encodes CASSNGQPLNTGELFF.

The V gene is TRBV4-2, the J gene TRBJ2-3; D is perhaps TRBD2 (6 bases). From germline, CDR1 is LGHNA and CDR2 YNFKEQ. CDR3 length: 14 amino acids. V lost 4 bases to trimming and J lost 4 bases, with 12 bases between them. CDR3 protein: CASSPGTHPDTQYF. CDR3 coding DNA: TGTGCCAGCAGCCCGGGGACTCATCCAGATACGCAGTATTTT.

The gene calls are TRBV14 and TRBJ1-4; D may be TRBD1 (6 bases). V dropped 4 bases and J dropped 8 bases, with 17 bases sitting between them. The CDR3 contains 15 residues. The germline gives CDR1 SGHDN, CDR2 FVKESK. CDR3 nucleotide sequence: TGTGCCAGCAGCCTCACCCAGGGGAATTCGGAAAAACTGTTTTTT. It yields the protein CASSLTQGNSEKLFF.

The chain recombines TRBV6-5 with TRBJ2-1; TRBD2 matches at 8 bases. The CDR3 has 14 residues. The V gene end was trimmed by 8 bases and the J gene end by 7 bases; junction bases not matched to a gene: 10. Germline-derived CDR1 and CDR2 are MNHEY and SVGAGI. The chain's CDR3 is CASGRGGFWNEQFF. For the CDR3, the DNA is TGTGCCAGCGGCCGCGGGGGGTTTTGGAATGAGCAGTTCTTC.

The chain has TRBV14 and TRBJ1-6; possible D gene TRBD1, 5 bases. This CDR3 comprises 16 residues. V was shortened by 1 base and J by 9 bases, with 16 bases between the two germline ends. The germline V gene encodes CDR1 SGHDN and CDR2 FVKESK. The CDR3 DNA reads as TGTGCCAGCAGCCAAGGACAGCCGACCCTAGGTTCACCCCTCCACTTT. Encoded protein: CASSQGQPTLGSPLHF. Based on the CDR3 plus reference TRBV14 and TRBJ1-6, the full variable domain is EAGVTQFPSHSVIEKGQTVTLRCDPISGHDNLYWYRRVMGKEIKFLLHFVKESKQDESGMPNNRFLAERTGGTYSTLKVQPAELEDSGVYFCASSQGQPTLGSPLHFGNGTRLTVT.

The chain carries TRBV5-1 and TRBJ2-5; 7 bases agree with TRBD1. This CDR3 contains 14 residues. The germline V gene has CDR1 SGHRS and CDR2 YFSETQ. V dropped 4 bases and J dropped 5; count of bases not matched to a gene: 8. Here the CDR3 DNA reads TGCGCCAGCAGCATTTCAGGGGGAACCGAGACCCAGTACTTC. Its translation is CASSISGGTETQYF.

The chain employs TRBV7-3 and TRBJ1-6; 7 nucleotides line up with TRBD1. CDR1 and CDR2 (germline): SGHTA, FQGTGA. V was pared by 5 bases and J by 7 bases, with 8 bases of the junction left unmatched. The length of the CDR3 is 15 residues. CDR3 DNA: TGTGCCAGCAGCCCCAGGGGGACGGACAATTCACCCCTCCACTTT. Translating gives CASSPRGTDNSPLHF. Together with reference TRBV7-3 and TRBJ1-6, the CDR3 gives the full variable domain: GAGVSQTPSNKVTEKGKYVELRCDPISGHTALYWYRQSLGQGPEFLIYFQGTGAADDSGLPNDRFFAVRPEGSVSTLKIQRTERGDSAVYLCASSPRGTDNSPLHFGNGTRLTVT.

This chain connects TRBV6-1 to TRBJ2-3, with TRBD1 matching 7 bases. The CDR3 loop spans 17 amino acids. Per germline, CDR1 MNHNS and CDR2 SASEGT. Germline trimming cut 2 bases from V and 2 bases from J; bases unmatched to any gene: 10. The CDR3 region is CASSERFGQEPTDTQYF. The CDR3 coding sequence is TGTGCCAGCAGTGAAAGGTTCGGACAGGAACCCACAGATACGCAGTATTTT.

This rearrangement joins TRBV18 to TRBJ1-2; 8 positions agree with TRBD1. After removal of 3 bases from V and 6 bases from J, the junction contained 3 bases not matched to a gene. The germline V gene encodes CDR1 KGHSH and CDR2 LQKENI. CDR3 length: 13 amino acids. In nucleotides, the CDR3 is TGTGCCAGCTCACCGGACAGGGTTGATGGCTACACCTTC. Amino acid sequence: CASSPDRVDGYTF.

The CDR3 is CSVGRTGSSPEAFF. The CDR3 DNA is TGCAGCGTTGGGCGGACAGGGTCTTCCCCTGAAGCTTTCTTT. The chain joins TRBV29-1 to TRBJ1-1; the match to TRBD1 covers 8 bases. This CDR3 spans 14 amino acids. Unmatched junction bases numbered 10, after V lost 4 bases and J lost 6 bases. Germline loops: CDR1 SQVTM, CDR2 ANQGSEA. Using reference TRBV29-1 and TRBJ1-1 for the parts outside the CDR3, the full variable domain is SAVISQKPSRDICQRGTSLTIQCQVDSQVTMMFWYRQQPGQSLTLIATANQGSEATYESGFVIDKFPISRPNLTFSTLTVSNMSPEDSSIYLCSVGRTGSSPEAFFGQGTRLTVV.

This clone was detected once. The V and J genes are TRBV19 and TRBJ1-1, with D unclear. The CDR3 spans 12 residues. V shed 7 bases and J shed 1 base, with 7 bases lying between them. The germline V gene encodes CDR1 LNHDA and CDR2 SQIVND (reference sequence). The CDR3 bases are TGTGCCAGTACCAGGTGGAACACTGAAGCTTTCTTT. Translating gives CASTRWNTEAFF.

The chain links TRBV4-2 to TRBJ2-5; 8 bases align to TRBD2. From germline, CDR1 is LGHNA and CDR2 YNFKEQ. With 0 bases clipped from V and 2 bases from J, the junction kept 11 bases outside the gene matches. The CDR3 loop spans 18 amino acids. In nucleotides, the CDR3 is TGTGCCAGCAGCCAAGAGGTCTCGGCGGGGGGCTTACAAGAGACCCAGTACTTC. Its translation is CASSQEVSAGGLQETQYF.

The rearrangement links TRBV27 to TRBJ2-5; 7 nucleotides agree with TRBD2. Germline CDR1 reads MNHEY; CDR2 reads SMNVEV (reference sequence). The CDR3 is 16 amino acids. V lost 4 bases to trimming and J lost 5 bases; unmatched junction nucleotides: 13. CDR3 bases: TGTGCCAGCAGTTGGCGCGGGGGAGATCCTTGGGAGACCCAGTACTTC. Translation gives CASSWRGGDPWETQYF.

This clone was recorded only once. Here the CDR3 reads CASSPTSGGNEQFF. The CDR3 DNA reads TGTGCCAGCTCCCCCACTAGCGGGGGGAATGAGCAGTTCTTC. This chain uses TRBV18 with TRBJ2-1; 12 bases agree with TRBD2. CDR3 length: 14 residues. V gave up 6 bases and J gave up 7 bases; unmatched junction bases: 4. Germline CDR1 reads KGHSH; CDR2 reads LQKENI. The entire variable domain, with the rest obtained from reference TRBV18 and TRBJ2-1, is as follows: NAGVMQNPRHLVRRRGQEARLRCSPMKGHSHVYWYRQLPEEGLKFMVYLQKENIIDESGMPKERFSAEFPKEGPSILRIQQVVRGDSAAYFCASSPTSGGNEQFFGPGTRLTVL.

The chain recombines TRBV3-1 (or the pseudogene TRBV3-2) with TRBJ1-2; no clear D gene. The CDR3 is 14 amino acids. Germline CDR1 is LGHDT and CDR2 is YNNKEL (reference sequence). The V and J ends lost 1 base and 1 base respectively, with 7 bases between them. CDR3 protein: CASSQVIDNYGYTF. The CDR3, as DNA: TGTGCCAGCAGCCAAGTTATAGATAACTATGGCTACACCTTC.

V usage is TRBV27 and J usage is TRBJ2-6; 8 bases are shared with TRBD1. The J segment lost 0 bases and the V segment lost 10 bases, leaving 11 bases of the junction unmatched. Germline loops: CDR1 MNHEY, CDR2 SMNVEV (reference sequence). This CDR3 comprises 17 residues. The CDR3 loop is CATSGQAMRSGANVLTF. CDR3 DNA: TGTGCCACCTCGGGACAGGCTATGCGCTCTGGGGCCAACGTCCTGACTTTC.

The V call is TRBV7-3, the J call TRBJ1-1; D is possibly TRBD1 (5 bases). The CDR3 is 13 residues long. The germline V gene has CDR1 SGHTA and CDR2 FQGTGA. Deletions cut 2 bases from V and 1 base from J, with 5 bases between. Here the CDR3 reads CASSLQGNTEAFF. CDR3 DNA sequence: TGTGCCAGCAGCTTACAGGGGAACACTGAAGCTTTCTTT.

This rearrangement joins TRBV3-1 (or the pseudogene TRBV3-2) to TRBJ2-7; 11 bases match TRBD1. Trimming removed 2 bases from V and 4 bases from J; junction bases left unmatched: 7. The CDR3 runs to 16 residues. Germline CDR1 reads LGHDT; CDR2 reads YNNKEL (reference sequence). The CDR3 nucleotides are TGTGCCAGCAGCCAAATTGTAGGACAGGGGGCTTACGAGCAGTACTTC. This encodes CASSQIVGQGAYEQYF.

This clone appeared a single time. The chain combines TRBV6-1 with TRBJ1-2; no reliable D call. Germline V gives CDR1 MNHNS, CDR2 SASEGT. This CDR3 comprises 12 residues. With 2 bases removed from V and 6 bases from J, the gap between germline ends came to 7 bases. For the CDR3, the DNA is TGTGCCAGCAGTGAATTTGCGGATGGCTACACCTTC. This gives the protein CASSEFADGYTF.

This clone was seen just once. The chain carries TRBV5-6 and TRBJ2-1; 9 bases agree with TRBD1. Germline values: CDR1 SGHDT, CDR2 YYEEEE. J was trimmed by 8 bases and V by 5 bases; bases with no gene match: 14. CDR3 length: 16 residues. CDR3 loop: CASRLFFGTGSDEQFF. For the CDR3, the DNA is TGTGCCAGCAGGCTATTCTTTGGGACAGGGTCGGATGAGCAGTTCTTC.

This clone has just one count. The chain links TRBV13 to TRBJ2-7, with D possibly being TRBD2 (5 bases). V shed 10 bases and J shed 11 bases, with 21 bases lying between them. Germline CDR1 reads PRHDT; CDR2 reads FYEKMQ (reference sequence). This CDR3 has 12 residues. DNA of the CDR3: TGTGCCACCGCGGTTAGGGAGCAAGCGAAGTACTTC. It is translated as CATAVREQAKYF. The full variable domain, with the rest looked up from reference TRBV13 and TRBJ2-7, is AAGVIQSPRHLIKEKRETATLKCYPIPRHDTVYWYQQGPGQDPQFLISFYEKMQSDKGSIPDRFSAQQFSDYHSELNMSSLELGDSALYFCATAVREQAKYFGPGTRLTVT.

The J gene is TRBJ2-3, the V gene TRBV30; no firm D call. Germline CDR1 is GTSNPN and CDR2 is SVGIG (reference sequence). The CDR3 extends over 15 amino acids. Trimming shortened V by 0 bases and J by 5 bases, and 15 bases separated the two germline ends. The DNA for the CDR3 is TGTGCCTGGAGTGTAGGTAGCCCGGCGGTAGATACGCAGTATTTT. This codes for CAWSVGSPAVDTQYF.

This clone has just one count. The chain carries TRBV9 and TRBJ2-5; 9 bases agree with TRBD1. This CDR3 comprises 16 residues. V was clipped by 3 bases and J by 2 bases; unmatched bases: 8. Looked up from germline, CDR1 is SGDLS and CDR2 is YYNGEE. The CDR3 DNA reads TGTGCCAGCAGCGCCCCGGGACAGGGAGATCAAGAGACCCAGTACTTC. Its translation is CASSAPGQGDQETQYF.

This chain joins TRBV7-2 and TRBJ2-7; 9 bases match TRBD1. CDR1 is SGHTA, CDR2 FQGNSA, per germline. The CDR3 is made up of 15 amino acids. Trimming cost V 3 bases and J 3 bases; bases outside gene matches: 6. DNA of the CDR3: TGTGCCAGCAGCTTCGGGACAGGGAGTATCTACGAGCAGTACTTC. This gives the protein CASSFGTGSIYEQYF.

The chain recombines TRBV15 with TRBJ2-3; 11 nucleotides align to TRBD2. The CDR3 has 16 residues. Germline CDR1 and CDR2: LNHNV and YYDKDF (reference sequence). Losses at the gene ends were 5 bases for V and 2 bases for J; bases not matched to a gene: 6. CDR3 DNA sequence: TGTGCCACCAGCGGGGGACTAGCGGTTCTCACAGATACGCAGTATTTT. Amino acids: CATSGGLAVLTDTQYF.

The chain uses TRBV11-2 and TRBJ1-1; D unclear. CDR3 length equals 14 residues. Trimming removed 3 bases from V and 0 bases from J, with 8 bases in between. Germline V lookup: CDR1 SGHAT, CDR2 FQNNGV. The CDR3 protein is CASSFAQMNTEAFF. The CDR3, as DNA: TGTGCCAGCAGCTTTGCACAGATGAACACTGAAGCTTTCTTT.

This clone was seen more than once but under ten times. The CDR3 sequence: CASSAKSYYSYGYTF. In nucleotides, the CDR3 is TGTGCCAGCAGCGCCAAGAGTTACTACTCCTACGGCTACACCTTC. The chain couples TRBV3-1 (or the pseudogene TRBV3-2) to TRBJ1-2; D is uncertain. CDR3 size: 15 residues. V was shortened by 5 bases and J by 8 bases, with 21 bases between the two germline ends. Germline lookup yields CDR1 LGHDT and CDR2 YNNKEL (reference sequence).

V usage is TRBV5-1 and J usage is TRBJ2-7, with 9 bases aligning to TRBD2. Unmatched junction bases numbered 3, after V lost 4 bases and J lost 4 bases. The germline gives CDR1 SGHRS, CDR2 YFSETQ. The CDR3 covers 13 residues. The CDR3 nucleotides read TGCGCCAGCAGCCCGACTAGCGGTTACGAGCAGTACTTC. This translates into CASSPTSGYEQYF.

The table lists this clone with a few counts. This CDR3 is also generated by other DNA sequences in the sample. This chain links TRBV5-4 with TRBJ1-1; D gene ambiguous. The CDR3 consists of 13 residues. Germline V CDR1 and CDR2: SGHNT, YYREEE (reference sequence). Trimming shortened V by 3 bases and J by 1 base, and 7 bases separated the two germline ends. This chain's CDR3 is CASSWASNTEAFF. In DNA, the CDR3 is TGTGCCAGCAGCTGGGCATCGAACACTGAAGCTTTCTTT. Full variable domain (outside the CDR3, taken from reference TRBV5-4 and TRBJ1-1): ETGVTQSPTHLIKTRGQQVTLRCSSQSGHNTVSWYQQALGQGPQFIFQYYREEENGRGNFPPRFSGLQFPNYSSELNVNALELDDSALYLCASSWASNTEAFFGQGTRLTVV.

The chain uses TRBV2 and TRBJ2-5; weak D call: TRBD1 (5 bases). This CDR3 spans 16 amino acids. CDR1 and CDR2 (germline): SNHLY, FYNNEI. The V end lost 3 bases, the J end lost 2 bases, and 16 bases lay between the germline ends. CDR3 amino acids: CASSDWAWQGQETQYF. The DNA for the CDR3 is TGTGCCAGCAGTGATTGGGCATGGCAGGGACAAGAGACCCAGTACTTC. Drawing the rest from reference TRBV2 and TRBJ2-5, the complete variable domain is EPEVTQTPSHQVTQMGQEVILRCVPISNHLYFYWYRQILGQKVEFLVSFYNNEISEKSEIFDDQFSVERPDGSNFTLKIRSTKLEDSAMYFCASSDWAWQGQETQYFGPGTRLLVL.

The CDR3 DNA is TGTGCCAGCAGCAAACGCGACAGAAAGAATTGGTACTTC. It translates to CASSKRDRKNWYF. The genes are TRBV21-1 and TRBJ2-7; TRBD1, the table's D call, lacks a check against the DNA. TRBV21-1 has pseudogene status. The CDR3 is 13 amino acids.